The T cell receptor beta chain under discussion was sequenced for a study of T cells after yellow fever vaccination. Study details: Preparation used SMART-Seq v4 Ultra Low Input for the low-cell-number fractions. The study, taken as a whole, reports: Sorted repertoires could include abundant contaminating clonotypes from bulk cells. A faster peak, day 5 versus 15, was reached by the weaker secondary response.

The authors made TCR cDNA by 5'RACE template switching, adding a universal primer site and UMIs. TCRdb called the 5' RACE reads again in MiXCR, with one record for every CDR3 protein. The data contain 300,000 to 450,000 distinct CDR3 sequences, roughly 7.5% of them seen just once; the ten biggest clones take up roughly 18%. A note on this clonotype: Its target is not known.

The CDR3 consists of 15 residues. The ends were cut back, 1 base at V and 2 bases at J, with 8 bases in the middle. The clonotype originates from a young man who received the YFV17D yellow fever vaccine. The rearrangement uses TRBV12-3 or TRBV12-4 and TRBJ2-2; D gene ambiguous. The input for sequencing was PBMCs, taken about 41 days after the first yellow fever vaccination. CDR3 region: CASSLGLYNTGELFF. CDR3 nucleotides: TGTGCCAGCAGTTTAGGACTCTACAACACCGGGGAGCTGTTTTTT.